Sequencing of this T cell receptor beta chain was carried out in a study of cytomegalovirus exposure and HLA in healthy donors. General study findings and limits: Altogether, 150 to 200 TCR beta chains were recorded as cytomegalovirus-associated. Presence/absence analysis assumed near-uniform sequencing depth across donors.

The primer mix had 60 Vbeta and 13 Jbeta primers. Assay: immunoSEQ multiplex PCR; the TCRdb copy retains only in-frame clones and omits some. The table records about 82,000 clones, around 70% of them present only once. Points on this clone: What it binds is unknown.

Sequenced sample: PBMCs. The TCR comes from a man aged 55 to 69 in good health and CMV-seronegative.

The DNA for the CDR3 is TGTGCCAGCAGGGACAACGCGAACACCGGGGAGCTGTTTTTT. It translates to CASRDNANTGELFF. The V and J genes are TRBV7-9 and TRBJ2-2; weak D call: TRBD1 (5 bases). The CDR3 length is 14 residues. V lost 6 bases and J 0 bases, leaving 8 bases between the germline ends. The germline gives CDR1 SEHNR, CDR2 FQNEAQ (reference sequence).